A selection of T cell receptor beta chains follows, all from one sample in a study of a mutant IDH1 vaccine in newly diagnosed glioma. This table comes from immunoSEQ multiplex PCR, and its TCRdb copy is limited to in-frame clones, with some not included. The repertoire holds about 88,000 clones, with almost 85% as singletons. This material consisted of PBMCs, taken from a glioma patient treated with radiotherapy, temozolomide or both. These receptors were obtained from a man aged 40-49 years with glioma. Some clones in this sample may be carry-over from other donors' samples. CDR3s leave out the opening cysteine and the closing phenylalanine or tryptophan.

CDR3aa | j_gene | v_gene
ASSQTFSETQY | TRBJ2-5 | TRBV7-2
SVGRDTDTYEQY | TRBJ2-7 | TRBV29-1
AISEFPGRNTEAF | TRBJ1-1 | TRBV10-3
ASSPPHRGPEAF | TRBJ1-1 | TRBV6-6
AWSVVPGSLH | TRBJ1-6 | TRBV30
ASRGQGSSYGYT | TRBJ1-2 | TRBV19
ASSLTAPGQY | TRBJ2-3 | TRBV7-9
ASSELYVGGTGELF | TRBJ2-2 | TRBV25-1
ATSRDLGGGPLTGELF | TRBJ2-2 | TRBV15
ASSYSGSGGAYEQY | TRBJ2-7 | TRBV6-5
ASSNRGPIYNSPLH | TRBJ1-6 | TRBV19
ASSESWSWNNSPLH | TRBJ1-6 | TRBV10-2
ASSPGDNNSPLH | TRBJ1-6 | TRBV5-1
ASSPLSGSQYGYT | TRBJ1-2 | TRBV7-2
ASSNTYGYT | TRBJ1-2 | TRBV7-9
ASSIRGSGANVLT | TRBJ2-6 | TRBV19
ASRALKTNEKLF | TRBJ1-4 | TRBV19
ASSLFPDGGLGGELF | TRBJ2-2 | TRBV7-8
ASSDEGQGNSPLH | TRBJ1-6 | TRBV2
ASIGGPLGTEAF | TRBJ1-1 | TRBV19
ASSLRGGGYT | TRBJ1-2 | TRBV27
AWSVQSFSTDTQY | TRBJ2-3 | TRBV30
ASTGQGAGGYT | TRBJ1-2 | TRBV9
ASSAQAGVSYNEQF | TRBJ2-1 | TRBV7-2
ASSSPGQGLSGYT | TRBJ1-2 | TRBV6-6
ASRDRWVTEAF | TRBJ1-1 | TRBV5-4
AISERGTASGLAGGGRYEQY | TRBJ2-7 | TRBV10-3
ASSIERGGLGETQY | TRBJ2-5 | TRBV7-2
ASSSRDRGDYGYT | TRBJ1-2 | TRBV6-5
ASSHPLNTEAF | TRBJ1-1 | TRBV4-1
ASDFRARGSNEKLF | TRBJ1-4 | TRBV5-6
AWSVSTSRQETQY | TRBJ2-5 | TRBV30
ASSVEDRGLYEQY | TRBJ2-7 | TRBV7-6
ASSLAVGRQPQH | TRBJ1-5 | TRBV5-1
SVWTGQADEQF | TRBJ2-1 | TRBV29-1
AVTSGDYLDTQY | TRBJ2-3 | TRBV5-4
ASSFRGDAGELF | TRBJ2-2 | TRBV7-8
ASSGPEEQY | TRBJ2-7 | TRBV6-5
ASSPDREEYEQY | TRBJ2-7 | TRBV5-1
ASSLGGQYNSPLH | TRBJ1-6 | TRBV5-1
ASSHPYQETQY | TRBJ2-5 | TRBV5-1
AWREQGYEQY | TRBJ2-7 | TRBV30
ASSAGRPYEQY | TRBJ2-7 | TRBV2
ASSWGQSSNQY | TRBJ2-5 | TRBV7-6
ASSPRTSGDNEQF | TRBJ2-1 | TRBV18
ASIESGAGYEQY | TRBJ2-7 | TRBV2
ASSEVGEGGSNEQF | TRBJ2-1 | TRBV10-2
ASSYRRDSSYEQY | TRBJ2-7 | TRBV6-6
ASSEAFGRENTEAF | TRBJ1-1 | TRBV2
ASSSTQNQPQH | TRBJ1-5 | TRBV7-2
ASTREGDEKLF | TRBJ1-4 | TRBV2
ATAGQVNYEQY | TRBJ2-7 | TRBV2